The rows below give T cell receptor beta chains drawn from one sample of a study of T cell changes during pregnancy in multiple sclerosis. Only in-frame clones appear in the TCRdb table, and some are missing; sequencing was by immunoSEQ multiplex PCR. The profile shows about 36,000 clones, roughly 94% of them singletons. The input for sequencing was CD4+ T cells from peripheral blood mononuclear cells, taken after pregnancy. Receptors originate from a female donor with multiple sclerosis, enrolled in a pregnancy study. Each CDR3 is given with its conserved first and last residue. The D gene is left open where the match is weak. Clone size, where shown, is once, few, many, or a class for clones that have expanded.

TGCGCCAGCAGGCAGAGCGGGGGACAATCCTACAATGAGCAGTTCTTC,CASRQSGGQSYNEQFF,NA,TRBV5-1,TRBD2,16,TRBJ2-1
TGTGCCAGCAGGGAATACTCTGGAAACACCATATATTTT,CASREYSGNTIYF,NA,TRBV2,NA,13,TRBJ1-3
TGTGCCAGCAGCTTAGAGGGGGGGCGTAAAGGGGGTGGCCAGCCCCAGCATTTT,CASSLEGGRKGGGQPQHF,NA,TRBV11-3,NA,18,TRBJ1-5
TGTGCCAGCAGCTTAGTGGGGACTAGCGGGTACTTC,CASSLVGTSGYF,NA,TRBV7-2,TRBD2,12,TRBJ2-5
TGTGCCAGTAGTATAACCGGGACAGGGTGGTATGGCTACACCTTC,CASSITGTGWYGYTF,once,TRBV19,TRBD1,15,TRBJ1-2
TGTGCCAGCAGTGATCCCGGAGGTACGGGCAATCAGCCCCAGCATTTT,CASSDPGGTGNQPQHF,NA,TRBV28,NA,16,TRBJ1-5
TGCGCCAGCAGCTTGGGGCAGGGGTCCTACAATGAGCAGTTCTTC,CASSLGQGSYNEQFF,NA,TRBV5-1,NA,15,TRBJ2-1
TGTGCCACCAGCAGAGACAGGGCCCAGCCCCAGCATTTT,CATSRDRAQPQHF,NA,TRBV15,NA,13,TRBJ1-5
TGTGCCAGGGCCCCGGGGGGGGGATTCTATGGCTACACCTTC,CARAPGGGFYGYTF,NA,TRBV6-1,NA,14,TRBJ1-2
TGCGCCAGCAGCCAAGAAGGGAGTAGCGTCAATGAGCAGTTCTTC,CASSQEGSSVNEQFF,NA,TRBV4-1,NA,15,TRBJ2-1
TGTGCCATCAGCCGGACAGGGGGAACCGGGGAGCTGTTTTTT,CAISRTGGTGELFF,NA,TRBV10-3,TRBD1,14,TRBJ2-2
TGTGCCAGCAGTGGACTTAAGGATAGCTCCTATAATTCACCCCTCCACTTT,CASSGLKDSSYNSPLHF,NA,TRBV6-1,NA,17,TRBJ1-6
TGTGCCAGCAGCTTCAGACAGGGGGCTGAAGCTTTCTTT,CASSFRQGAEAFF,NA,TRBV7-7,TRBD1,13,TRBJ1-1
TGTGCCAGCAGCCCAGGGGCGGAACGCAATCAGCCCCAGCATTTT,CASSPGAERNQPQHF,NA,TRBV7-2,NA,15,TRBJ1-5
TGCGCCAGCAGGGCCCCGGTGAGGACAGGGCTCTACAATGAGCAGTTCTTC,CASRAPVRTGLYNEQFF,NA,TRBV10-2,TRBD1,17,TRBJ2-1
TGTGCCCTAAGTTCTAGACTAGCGGGAAACGGGGAGCTGTTTTTT,CALSSRLAGNGELFF,once,TRBV28,TRBD2,15,TRBJ2-2
TGTGCCAGCAGTTCAACAGGTAGCTCCTACAATGAGCAGTTCTTC,CASSSTGSSYNEQFF,NA,TRBV6-1,NA,15,TRBJ2-1
TGCGCCAGCAGCTTAGTGACTAGCGGGATCGATGAGCAGTTCTTC,CASSLVTSGIDEQFF,NA,TRBV5-1,TRBD2,15,TRBJ2-1
TGTGCCAGCTCACCACTGCCAGGGGCGACACAAGAGACCCAGTACTTC,CASSPLPGATQETQYF,once,TRBV18,NA,16,TRBJ2-5
TGTGCCTGGCGGGACAGGGCCCGTCGAGCCGGGGAGCTGTTTTTT,CAWRDRARRAGELFF,NA,TRBV30,TRBD1,15,TRBJ2-2
TGTGCCTGGAGTGTAGGGACAGGGGTTAGCAATCAGCCCCAGCATTTT,CAWSVGTGVSNQPQHF,NA,TRBV30,TRBD1,16,TRBJ1-5
TGTGCCAGCAGTTTACTTTGGGGGCGAGGAACTGAAGCTTTCTTT,CASSLLWGRGTEAFF,NA,TRBV27,NA,15,TRBJ1-1
TGTGCCAGCAGTTCTCTCCCTAGCGGGATCACAGATACGCAGTATTTT,CASSSLPSGITDTQYF,NA,TRBV7-9,TRBD2,16,TRBJ2-3
TGCGCCAGCAGCTTGGGACAGAGCTATGGCTACACCTTC,CASSLGQSYGYTF,once,TRBV5-1,NA,13,TRBJ1-2
TGTGCCAGTAGTATAGGACAGCAGAGTAACTATGGCTACACCTTC,CASSIGQQSNYGYTF,once,TRBV19,NA,15,TRBJ1-2
TGTGCCAGCAGCTTAGTGGGGGGGGGATTTAATGAGCAGTTCTTC,CASSLVGGGFNEQFF,NA,TRBV7-2,TRBD2,15,TRBJ2-1
TGTGCCAGCAGCTTACTAGCGGGAGGGCCGTTTGGCACAGATACGCAGTATTTT,CASSLLAGGPFGTDTQYF,NA,TRBV12-1,NA,18,TRBJ2-3
TGTGCCAGCACCGGGAACAGGGGGATTGAAGCTTTCTTT,CASTGNRGIEAFF,NA,TRBV28,TRBD1,13,TRBJ1-1
TGTGCCAGCAGCCCCCCTGGGACAAGTGAAAAACTGTTTTTT,CASSPPGTSEKLFF,NA,TRBV7-9,NA,14,TRBJ1-4
TGTGCCAGCAGTTACTCGGAAGGGGGTACGATGTACTTC,CASSYSEGGTMYF,NA,TRBV6-6,NA,13,TRBJ2-7
TGTGCCAGCAGCTTAGCGAGCGGACAGGGTGGAAACACCATATATTTT,CASSLASGQGGNTIYF,NA,TRBV7-9,TRBD1,16,TRBJ1-3
TGTGCCAGCAGTGCAAGCGGAGGCAATGAGCAGTTCTTC,CASSASGGNEQFF,NA,TRBV25-1,NA,13,TRBJ2-1
TGTGCCAGCAGCCAAGCCCTACAGGGGAACTCACCCCTCCACTTT,CASSQALQGNSPLHF,NA,TRBV14,TRBD1,15,TRBJ1-6
TGTGCCAGCAGCCTGGGGGGGATTACTCGATCCTACAATGAGCAGTTCTTC,CASSLGGITRSYNEQFF,NA,TRBV7-9,TRBD2,17,TRBJ2-1
TGTGCCAGCAGCTTAGGGGCGGGGTGGGAGACCCAGTACTTC,CASSLGAGWETQYF,NA,TRBV7-6,NA,14,TRBJ2-5
TGTGCCACCAGCAGAGATAAAGGGGACTATGGCTACACCTTC,CATSRDKGDYGYTF,NA,TRBV15,NA,14,TRBJ1-2
TGTGCCAGTAGGGTCAACAGAGTTAACTATGGCTACACCTTC,CASRVNRVNYGYTF,NA,TRBV19,NA,14,TRBJ1-2
TGTCCCCGTGGGGGGGACAGGGGTTACGATACGCAGTATTTT,CPRGGDRGYDTQYF,NA,TRBV18,TRBD1,14,TRBJ2-3
TGTGCCAGCAGTTTCGCTGGGGGACAGGCGGGTTTTTTT,CASSFAGGQAGFF,NA,TRBV28,TRBD1,13,TRBJ1-4
TGCGCCAGCAGCTTGACACAAGAGACCCAGTACTTC,CASSLTQETQYF,NA,TRBV5-1,NA,12,TRBJ2-5
TGTGCCAGCTCACTTATGTTTGTAACCGGGACAGATAGGAGCGATGAGCAGTTCTTC,CASSLMFVTGTDRSDEQFF,NA,TRBV18,TRBD1,19,TRBJ2-1